This TCR beta chain originates from a study of T cell repertoires in cytomegalovirus infection. Study as a whole: Recently identified HLA-C-restricted CMV epitopes and well-studied HLA-B-restricted CMV epitopes were used by the study. Indications came from public TCR beta signatures; they pointed to CMV infection and to a matching HLA type. General study results and limits: Ex vivo responses were dominated by HLA-C-restricted CMV-specific TCR beta clonotypes. CMV carriers having the relevant HLA were flagged by cumulative public TCR beta family frequency.

Trimming shortened V by 2 bases and J by 4 bases, and 15 bases separated the two germline ends. CDR1 is MNHEY and CDR2 is SMNVEV in the germline V gene (reference sequence). The CDR3 sequence is 15 residues long. Concerning this clonotype itself: Its antigen remains unidentified.

TCRdb processed the reads anew with MiXCR; each CDR3 protein has one entry. This repertoire shows some 900,000 distinct CDR3 sequences, approximately 29% found once; its top ten account for roughly 12%. This TCR was sampled from a human donor in good health (CMV status not recorded). Some clones in this sample may be carry-over from other donors' samples. The chain carries TRBV27 and TRBJ2-7; D is ambiguous. The sequenced sample was cultured CD8+ T cells from PBMCs, obtained from culture after CMV antigen stimulation. DNA of the CDR3: TGTGCCAGCAGTTTAGGCGCGACCACCTATTACGAGCAGTACTTC. Amino acid sequence: CASSLGATTYYEQYF.